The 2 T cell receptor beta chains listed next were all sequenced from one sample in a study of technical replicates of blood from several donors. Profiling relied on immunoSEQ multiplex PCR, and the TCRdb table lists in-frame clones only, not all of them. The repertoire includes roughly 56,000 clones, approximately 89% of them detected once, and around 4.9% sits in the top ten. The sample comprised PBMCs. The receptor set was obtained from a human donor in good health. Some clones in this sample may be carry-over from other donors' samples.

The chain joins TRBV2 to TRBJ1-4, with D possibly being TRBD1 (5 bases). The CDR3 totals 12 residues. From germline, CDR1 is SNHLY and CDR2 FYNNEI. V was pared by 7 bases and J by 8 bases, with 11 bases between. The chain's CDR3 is CASTPGSEKLFF. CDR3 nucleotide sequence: TGTGCCAGCACCCCAGGGTCAGAAAAACTGTTTTTT.

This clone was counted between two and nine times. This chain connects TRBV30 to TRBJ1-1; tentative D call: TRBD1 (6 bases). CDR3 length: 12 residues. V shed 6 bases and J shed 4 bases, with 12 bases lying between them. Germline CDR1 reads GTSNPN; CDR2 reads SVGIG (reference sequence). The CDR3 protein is CACTQGPTEAFF. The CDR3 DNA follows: TGTGCCTGTACACAGGGTCCCACTGAAGCTTTCTTT. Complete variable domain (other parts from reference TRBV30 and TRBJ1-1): SQTIHQWPATLVQPVGSPLSLECTVEGTSNPNLYWYRQAAGRGLQLLFYSVGIGQISSEVPQNLSASRPQDRQFILSSKKLLLSDSGFYLCACTQGPTEAFFGQGTRLTVV.